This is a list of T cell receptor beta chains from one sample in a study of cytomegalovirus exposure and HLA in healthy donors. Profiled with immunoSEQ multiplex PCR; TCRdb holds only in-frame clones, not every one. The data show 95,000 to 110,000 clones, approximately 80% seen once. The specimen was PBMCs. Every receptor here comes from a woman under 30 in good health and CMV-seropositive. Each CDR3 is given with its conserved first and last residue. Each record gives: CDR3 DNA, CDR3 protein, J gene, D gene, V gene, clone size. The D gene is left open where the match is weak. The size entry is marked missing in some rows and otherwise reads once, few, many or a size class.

DNA: TGCGCCAGCAGCCAAGAAATAGGGGTTAATCAGCCCCAGCATTTT; CDR3: CASSQEIGVNQPQHF; J: TRBJ1-5; D: .; V: TRBV4-1; size: .
DNA: TGTGCCAGCAGTGAGCAGTACCAAGAGACCCAGTACTTC; CDR3: CASSEQYQETQYF; J: TRBJ2-5; D: .; V: TRBV25-1; size: .
DNA: TGTGCCAGCAGTTTACAGGGAGGGGAAAAACTGTTTTTT; CDR3: CASSLQGGEKLFF; J: TRBJ1-4; D: .; V: TRBV28; size: few
DNA: TGCGCCAGCAGCTGGGGGGACAGGAACGAAGGCGAGCAGTACTTC; CDR3: CASSWGDRNEGEQYF; J: TRBJ2-7; D: TRBD1; V: TRBV5-1; size: .
DNA: TGCGCCAGCAGCCAGGGTAGCGGGAGTTCGGTCTACGAGCAGTACTTC; CDR3: CASSQGSGSSVYEQYF; J: TRBJ2-7; D: TRBD2; V: TRBV4-1; size: .
DNA: TGCGCCAGCAGCCCGGGACACCGTATGAACACTGAAGCTTTCTTT; CDR3: CASSPGHRMNTEAFF; J: TRBJ1-1; D: .; V: TRBV4-1; size: .
DNA: TGTGCCAGCAGTTACTCGTGGGGGCTAGAGACCCAGTACTTC; CDR3: CASSYSWGLETQYF; J: TRBJ2-5; D: .; V: TRBV6-5; size: .
DNA: TGTGCCAGCAGTTTAGACACAGCCACTGAAGCTTTCTTT; CDR3: CASSLDTATEAFF; J: TRBJ1-1; D: .; V: TRBV28; size: .
DNA: TGCGCCAGCAGCTTGGTTCACGGCTCTGGAAACACCATATATTTT; CDR3: CASSLVHGSGNTIYF; J: TRBJ1-3; D: .; V: TRBV5-1; size: few
DNA: TGCGCCAGCAGTGGGTTTCACGGGTCCCTAAGGAGCAATCAGCCCCAGCATTTT; CDR3: CASSGFHGSLRSNQPQHF; J: TRBJ1-5; D: .; V: TRBV10-1; size: .
DNA: TGTGCCAGCAGCTTAGCGGCGGGAGGGCCCTACGAGCAGTACTTC; CDR3: CASSLAAGGPYEQYF; J: TRBJ2-7; D: TRBD2; V: TRBV7-2; size: .
DNA: TGTGCCTGGAGTGTAGGGGACGAGCAGTACTTC; CDR3: CAWSVGDEQYF; J: TRBJ2-7; D: .; V: TRBV30; size: .
DNA: TGTGCCCATGACCAAGGAGGGGCCTCGCTCTACGAGCAGTACTTC; CDR3: CAHDQGGASLYEQYF; J: TRBJ2-7; D: .; V: TRBV30; size: .
DNA: TGTGCCAGCAGTTTAGCCCTAGTACTAACCGGGGAGCTGTTTTTT; CDR3: CASSLALVLTGELFF; J: TRBJ2-2; D: .; V: TRBV27; size: .
DNA: TGTGCCAGCGGACAGACCTACGAGCAGTACTTC; CDR3: CASGQTYEQYF; J: TRBJ2-7; D: .; V: TRBV6-5; size: once
DNA: TGTGCCAGCAGCTCCGCAGGGTCCCCCCCCTACGAGCAGTACTTC; CDR3: CASSSAGSPPYEQYF; J: TRBJ2-7; D: .; V: TRBV7-8; size: .
DNA: TGTGCCAGCAGTGACAGGGTGGGGACTGAAGCTTTCTTT; CDR3: CASSDRVGTEAFF; J: TRBJ1-1; D: TRBD1; V: TRBV27; size: .
DNA: TGCGCCAGCAGCCCCCGTCAAGGGGCGCTCCTATACACCGGGGAGCTGTTTTTT; CDR3: CASSPRQGALLYTGELFF; J: TRBJ2-2; D: .; V: TRBV5-1; size: .
DNA: TGTGCCAGCAGCTCTATAGGAAACACCATATATTTT; CDR3: CASSSIGNTIYF; J: TRBJ1-3; D: .; V: TRBV14; size: .
DNA: TGCGCCAGCAGCCAAGTCGTCGGGGTTATAGGCGGAGAGACCCAGTACTTC; CDR3: CASSQVVGVIGGETQYF; J: TRBJ2-5; D: .; V: TRBV4-1; size: .